The rows below give T cell receptor beta chains drawn from one sample of a study of cytomegalovirus exposure and HLA in healthy donors. Clones were read by immunoSEQ multiplex PCR, and TCRdb kept only the in-frame ones, dropping some. The table shows 75,000 to 100,000 clones, with around 82% occurring only once. The sequenced material came from PBMCs. The receptors stem from a man between 40 and 49 years old in good health and CMV-seronegative. Both conserved end residues are part of each CDR3. Each record gives: clone size, V gene, D gene, J gene, CDR3 DNA, CDR3 protein. A D gene is named only where the DNA matches it firmly. Some rows mark clone size as missing; the rest say once, few, many or name a class of expanded clone.

NA	TRBV2	TRBD1	TRBJ2-7	TGTGCCAGCGGCCGGGGGACAGGGAGGGAGCAGTACTTC	CASGRGTGREQYF
NA	TRBV28	TRBD1	TRBJ1-1	TGTGCCAGCGGAGCAGGGGGGAACACTGAAGCTTTCTTT	CASGAGGNTEAFF
NA	TRBV2	TRBD1	TRBJ1-1	TGTGCCAGCAGGTCAGGGGGCGCGGAAGCTTTCTTT	CASRSGGAEAFF
NA	TRBV2	TRBD2	TRBJ2-5	TGTGCCAGCAGTGACGGGACTAGCGGGGATCAAGAGACCCAGTACTTC	CASSDGTSGDQETQYF
few	TRBV6-5	NA	TRBJ1-1	TGTGCCAGCAGTTACCCGGGGGGCACTGAAGCTTTCTTT	CASSYPGGTEAFF
few	TRBV5-4	NA	TRBJ1-6	TGTGCCAGCAGCGGATCGAGCAGCAAGGGGTCCTATAATTCACCCCTCCACTTT	CASSGSSSKGSYNSPLHF
NA	TRBV11-2	NA	TRBJ1-1	TGTGCCAGCAGCCCTACTGGGACACCTAACACTGAAGCTTTCTTT	CASSPTGTPNTEAFF
NA	TRBV16	NA	TRBJ2-5	TGTGCCAGCAGCCAATACGCCGGAATCGCGGGGGAGACCCAGTACTTC	CASSQYAGIAGETQYF
NA	TRBV30	TRBD1	TRBJ1-2	TGTGCCTGGAGTGTACCGGACAGGTTCTATGGCTACACCTTC	CAWSVPDRFYGYTF
NA	TRBV6-5	NA	TRBJ2-7	TGTGCCAGCAGTTACTCAAAGACAGCCTACGAGCAGTACTTC	CASSYSKTAYEQYF
NA	TRBV29-1	NA	TRBJ1-1	TGCAGCGTTGCTCCCTTTCTCGAGGGCGGCACTGAAGCTTTCTTT	CSVAPFLEGGTEAFF
NA	TRBV5-1	TRBD1	TRBJ1-5	TGCGCCAGCAGCTCCGGGACAGGGAGTCAGCCCCAGCATTTT	CASSSGTGSQPQHF
NA	TRBV5-4	TRBD1	TRBJ1-2	TGTGCCAGTCAGTCGGGACAGGGCAACTATGGCTACACCTTC	CASQSGQGNYGYTF
once	TRBV10-3	NA	TRBJ1-2	TGTGCCATCACCCCGGACAGAAACTATGGCTACACCTTC	CAITPDRNYGYTF
NA	TRBV27	NA	TRBJ2-7	TGTGCCAGCAGTTTTGGGGGGGCGGGTTACGAGCAGTACTTC	CASSFGGAGYEQYF
few	TRBV5-1	TRBD2	TRBJ2-3	TGCGCCAGCAGCTTGGGTCGGACTAGCGGGGGGACAGATACGCAGTATTTT	CASSLGRTSGGTDTQYF
NA	TRBV6-5	NA	TRBJ1-4	TGTGCCAGCAGTTACTCGTCAACAAATGAAAAACTGTTTTTT	CASSYSSTNEKLFF
NA	TRBV9	TRBD2	TRBJ2-2	TGTGCCAGCAGCGATGGACTAGCGGGGGCCAACACCGGGGAGCTGTTTTTT	CASSDGLAGANTGELFF
NA	TRBV28	TRBD1	TRBJ2-2	TGTGCCAGCAGACCGGGACAGGGTGGCAACACCGGGGAGCTGTTTTTT	CASRPGQGGNTGELFF
NA	TRBV28	NA	TRBJ1-1	TGTGCCAGCAGTTTGGACATGAACACTGAAGCTTTCTTT	CASSLDMNTEAFF
NA	TRBV19	NA	TRBJ1-2	TGTGCCAGTAGCCCCCAGGGATGGGGCTACACCTTC	CASSPQGWGYTF
NA	TRBV4-2	TRBD2	TRBJ2-7	TGTGCCAGCAGCCAAGACCCCCAGGGAGCGGGGGGGCACGAGCAGTACTTC	CASSQDPQGAGGHEQYF
NA	TRBV19	TRBD2	TRBJ2-5	TGTGCCAGTACTAACAGGATGGGGGGGCAAGAGACCCAGTACTTC	CASTNRMGGQETQYF
NA	TRBV6-6	TRBD1	TRBJ1-5	TGTGCCAGCAGCTCTGCGGGTCCAGGGGGCATTCAGCCCCAGCATTTT	CASSSAGPGGIQPQHF
NA	TRBV6-1	NA	TRBJ2-7	TGTGCCAGCAGTGAGAACATCCTCTACGAGCAGTACTTC	CASSENILYEQYF
NA	TRBV6-1	NA	TRBJ2-1	TGTGCCAGCAGTGAATACGGGAGTAGGGGAGTAGGTGAGCAGTTCTTC	CASSEYGSRGVGEQFF
NA	TRBV2	TRBD2	TRBJ2-7	TGTGCCAGCAGTGAAATCGGAGCGGGAGGACCCGAGCAGTACTTC	CASSEIGAGGPEQYF
NA	TRBV5-3	TRBD2	TRBJ2-1	TGTGCCAGAAGCTCTAGCGGGGCCAGCTCCTACAATGAGCAGTTCTTC	CARSSSGASSYNEQFF
NA	TRBV6-5	NA	TRBJ2-1	TGTGCCAGCAGTTACTTTCGGGACAATGAGCAGTTCTTC	CASSYFRDNEQFF